This T cell receptor (beta chain) was sequenced in a study of blood T cell repertoires in COVID-19. Study context: Spain, Italy and the United States supplied samples that represented acute and convalescent COVID-19. In each case, the material was cDNA or gDNA derived from T cells, B-cell-depleted T cells, or PBMCs.

How the authors handled the data: From reference gene primer amplification, estimates of nucleated cell counts were derived. Repertoires were generated with immunoSEQ multiplex PCR, while TCRdb's copy carries only in-frame clones and drops some. V, J and clone size reflect that table, while D and trimming were determined from the DNA. The data contain around 41,000 clones, roughly 90% of them singletons. Germline V gene data show CDR1 as SNHLY and CDR2 as FYNNEI. This CDR3 region has 12 residues. V shed 4 bases and J shed 5 bases, with 8 bases lying between them. The TCR comes from a human donor in a cohort sampled during active COVID-19. The chain carries TRBV2 and TRBJ1-1; D not resolved. Source material: peripheral blood. The CDR3 DNA reads as TGTGCCAGCAGTGTGGTGGAGACTGAAGCTTTCTTT. It yields the protein CASSVVETEAFF.